Listed here is a single T cell receptor (beta chain). Its antigen remains unknown. The data were taken from a study of OX40 agonist ivuxolimab in advanced cancers. Findings of the study overall: Clonal expansion among partial responders at 0.1-3.0 mg/kg ranked near the lowest. Dose levels from 0.1 to 3.0 mg/kg saw CD4+ and CD8+ blood T cells expand clonally by week 6. Expanded peripheral T-cell antigen specificity went undetermined. The mean number of expanded clones was higher in CD8+ T cells than in CD4+.

Data came from immunoSEQ multiplex PCR; TCRdb stores just in-frame clones and leaves some out. The sample records some 58,000 clones, less than 90% being singletons. Germline V gene sequence: CDR1 MDHEN, CDR2 SYDVKM. The CDR3 length is 13 residues. Trimming took 9 bases from V and 3 from J, leaving 12 bases between them. The receptor was isolated from an adult with an advanced solid tumor such as melanoma, head and neck, liver or kidney cancer. The input for sequencing was CD4+ or CD8+ T cells sorted from blood, taken in a trial of the OX40 agonist ivuxolimab. The rearrangement links TRBV28 to TRBJ1-5; TRBD1 might be the D (6 bases). The DNA of the CDR3 is TGTGCCAGTATAGGGGGTTACAATCAGCCCCAGCATTTT. It translates to CASIGGYNQPQHF.